This entry lists 24 T cell receptor beta chains sequenced from one sample in a study of blood T cells in healthy people across ages. Combining a sample-barcoded 5' primer with a J-beta primer mix, a second PCR ran for roughly 7 to 11 cycles. Via MiXCR, TCRdb re-called the 5' RACE reads, giving one row per CDR3 protein. The table lists about 280,000 distinct CDR3 sequences, roughly 27% of them singletons. Sequencing was carried out using blood. Every receptor here comes from a woman in her 70s in good health.

This clonotype has only a few counts. The rearrangement uses TRBV7-9 and TRBJ1-1; D uncertain. Per germline, CDR1 SEHNR and CDR2 FQNEAQ (reference sequence). V lost 2 bases and J 10 bases, leaving 20 bases between the germline ends. The CDR3 covers 15 residues. DNA for the CDR3: TGTGCCAGCAGCTTACTGGGTGGACGGAGCGGAGGAGCTTTCTTT. This sequence encodes CASSLLGGRSGGAFF.

The CDR3 nucleotides read TGTGCCAGCAGACTCATCAAGTCAGGGGGAGATACGCAGTATTTT. Translating it yields CASRLIKSGGDTQYF. The rearrangement links TRBV12-3 or TRBV12-4 to TRBJ2-3; 7 bases are shared with TRBD1. The CDR3 sequence is 15 residues long. With V trimmed by 6 bases and J by 5 bases, 11 bases remained unmatched.

The sample holds one count of this clonotype. This chain uses TRBV5-1 with TRBJ2-7; 7 bases match TRBD1. The germline CDR1 and CDR2 sequences are SGHRS and YFSETQ. V shed 3 bases and J 6 bases; nucleotides not matched to a gene: 12. The CDR3 extends over 15 amino acids. CDR3 sequence reads: CASSSSMTGSGEQYF. The DNA for the CDR3 is TGCGCCAGCAGCTCATCTATGACAGGGTCGGGCGAGCAGTACTTC.

Concerning this clonotype: One junction end does not reproduce the germline sequence, and a read error may be involved. The chain combines TRBV11-2 with TRBJ2-1, with 7 bases aligning to TRBD1. The CDR3 covers 15 residues. Germline CDR1 and CDR2: SGHAT and FQNNGV. CDR3 sequence reads: CAGSQDRFSYNEQFF. The CDR3 DNA sequence: TGTGCCGGCAGTCAGGACAGGTTCTCCTACAATGAGCAGTTCTTC.

In the case of this clonotype: This CDR3 is missing its conserved last phenylalanine or tryptophan, likely due to a read error. The gene calls are TRBV28 and TRBJ1-4; D is possibly TRBD1 (5 bases). Trimming stripped 5 bases from V and 1 base from J, with 14 bases between. This CDR3 has 16 residues. Looked up from germline, CDR1 is MDHEN and CDR2 is SYDVKM. CDR3 sequence: CASSLRGGVTNEKLFS. In DNA form, the CDR3 reads TGTGCCAGCAGTCTCCGGGGAGGGGTAACTAATGAAAAACTGTTTTCT.

This chain uses TRBV14 with TRBJ2-5, with D tentatively TRBD2 (5 bases). The length of the CDR3 is 15 residues. The V and J ends lost 5 bases and 6 bases respectively, with 19 bases between them. The germline V gene encodes CDR1 SGHDN and CDR2 FVKESK. In DNA, the CDR3 is TGTGCCAGCAGCGCCCAGATAGGGAGTGGAAAGACCCAGTACTTC. It translates to CASSAQIGSGKTQYF.

The chain is built from TRBV3-1 and TRBJ2-5, with D tentatively TRBD2 (6 bases). The CDR3 loop spans 16 amino acids. V lost 0 bases, J lost 11 bases, and 22 bases lay in between. Looked up from germline, CDR1 is LGHDT and CDR2 is YNNKEL (reference sequence). CDR3 sequence (DNA): TGTGCCAGCAGCCAAGAGTCAGCGCGGCGGGGAAGAGAGCAGTACTTC. Its protein is CASSQESARRGREQYF.

This clonotype showed up just a few times. The chain links TRBV29-1 to TRBJ2-5; the match to TRBD2 covers 9 bases. This CDR3 has 12 residues. J gave up 4 bases and V 4 bases, and 1 base lay outside the gene matches. Germline CDR1 SQVTM, CDR2 ANQGSEA. The DNA of the CDR3 is TGCAGCGTTGTACTAGCGGGAGAGACCCAGTACTTC. Amino acids: CSVVLAGETQYF.

This chain joins TRBV5-1 and TRBJ2-2, with D perhaps matching TRBD1 (5 bases). Trimming removed 3 bases from V and 7 bases from J, with 16 bases in between. CDR1 is SGHRS, CDR2 YFSETQ, per germline. This CDR3 has 15 amino acids. The CDR3 nucleotides are TGCGCCAGCAGCTGGGGCGGCTCGAAAGGCGGGGAGCTGTTTTTT. Translation gives CASSWGGSKGGELFF.

This chain uses TRBV19 with TRBJ1-5; D not resolved. The CDR3 is 13 amino acids. Germline V CDR1 and CDR2: LNHDA, SQIVND (reference sequence). V was pared by 6 bases and J by 6 bases, with 12 bases between. The CDR3 loop is CASSDTSAQPQHF. Here the CDR3 DNA reads TGTGCCAGTAGCGACACGTCGGCTCAGCCCCAGCATTTT. The variable domain in full, with the rest retrieved from reference TRBV19 and TRBJ1-5, is DGGITQSPKYLFRKEGQNVTLSCEQNLNHDAMYWYRQDPGQGLRLIYYSQIVNDFQKGDIAEGYSVSREKKESFPLTVTSAQKNPTAFYLCASSDTSAQPQHFGDGTRLSIL.

The rearrangement uses TRBV5-1 and TRBJ2-3; 10 bases match TRBD2. This CDR3 contains 16 residues. CDR1 and CDR2 (germline): SGHRS, YFSETQ. The J segment lost 1 base and the V segment lost 1 base, leaving 3 bases of the junction unmatched. CDR3 nucleotide sequence: TGCGCCAGCAGCTTGCCTAGCGGGGGACGCACAGATACGCAGTATTTT. Its protein is CASSLPSGGRTDTQYF. Supplemented by reference TRBV5-1 and TRBJ2-3, the full variable domain reads KAGVTQTPRYLIKTRGQQVTLSCSPISGHRSVSWYQQTPGQGLQFLFEYFSETQRNKGNFPGRFSGRQFSNSRSEMNVSTLELGDSALYLCASSLPSGGRTDTQYFGPGTRLTVL.

This clonotype was seen only a few times. This chain links TRBV3-1 with TRBJ2-4; D is uncertain. The CDR3 runs 15 residues. Germline values: CDR1 LGHDT, CDR2 YNNKEL (reference sequence). The V gene lost 6 bases and the J gene lost 1 base, with 13 bases spanning the gap. CDR3 nucleotides: TGTGCCAGCAGACGAGCCCCGGAGGCCAAAAACATTCAGTACTTC. Amino acids: CASRRAPEAKNIQYF.

This clonotype was picked up a small number of times. This chain joins TRBV9 and TRBJ1-5, with unresolved D. Trimming removed 0 bases at V and 0 bases at J, with 7 bases between. The CDR3 totals 15 residues. Per the germline V gene, CDR1 is SGDLS and CDR2 is YYNGEE. CDR3 in amino acids: CASSVGRDSNQPQHF. For the CDR3, the DNA is TGTGCCAGCAGCGTAGGGAGGGATAGCAATCAGCCCCAGCATTTT.

This chain joins TRBV6-1 and TRBJ2-5, with D tentatively TRBD1 (5 bases). The closer fit of TRBJ2-7 to the DNA end suggests the J call may be wrong. The CDR3 covers 13 residues. CDR1 is MNHNS, CDR2 SASEGT, per germline. The CDR3 loop is CASSGHSSYEQYF. The CDR3 nucleotides read TGTGCCAGCAGCGGACATTCCTCCTACGAGCAGTACTTC.

The chain links TRBV5-1 to TRBJ2-1; 8 bases are shared with TRBD2. The trim removed 1 base at V and 4 bases at J, leaving 7 bases unmatched. CDR3 length: 16 residues. Looked up from germline, CDR1 is SGHRS and CDR2 is YFSETQ. The CDR3 DNA is TGCGCCAGCAGCTTGACCGCGGGAGGCCCGTACAATGAGCAGTTCTTC. The encoded protein is CASSLTAGGPYNEQFF.

V is TRBV28 and J is TRBJ2-1; D unresolved. V lost 5 bases and J lost 0, with 14 bases in between. The CDR3 length is 16 residues. Germline CDR1 MDHEN, CDR2 SYDVKM. CDR3 coding DNA: TGTGCCAGCAGTCCGAGAGTAGGCCCCTCCTACAATGAGCAGTTCTTC. Its translation: CASSPRVGPSYNEQFF.

This clonotype came up a few times. The chain employs TRBV28 and TRBJ2-7; D is uncertain. The CDR3 sequence is 12 residues long. Germline CDR1 is MDHEN and CDR2 is SYDVKM. V shed 5 bases and J shed 3 bases, with 8 bases lying between them. As DNA, the CDR3 is TGTGCCAGCAGTGTTCTAGACTACGAGCAGTACTTC. This gives the protein CASSVLDYEQYF. The whole variable domain, filled in from reference TRBV28 and TRBJ2-7, reads DVKVTQSSRYLVKRTGEKVFLECVQDMDHENMFWYRQDPGLGLRLIYFSYDVKMKEKGDIPEGYSVSREKKERFSLILESASTNQTSMYLCASSVLDYEQYFGPGTRLTVT.

The chain couples TRBV29-1 to TRBJ2-7, with 7 bases identical to TRBD2. The CDR3 contains 13 residues. In germline, CDR1 is SQVTM, CDR2 ANQGSEA. The V gene end was trimmed by 7 bases and the J gene end by 7 bases; junction bases not matched to a gene: 13. CDR3: CSAQASGLGEQYF. CDR3 nucleotides: TGCAGCGCCCAGGCTAGCGGACTGGGGGAGCAGTACTTC.

The genes are TRBV20-1 and TRBJ2-7; no reliable D call. This CDR3 is 10 amino acids long. V was pared by 4 bases and J by 3 bases, with 4 bases between. Germline V gene lookup returns CDR1 DFQATT and CDR2 SNEGSKA (reference sequence). CDR3 protein: CSATIYEQYV. The CDR3 DNA follows: TGCAGTGCTACAATCTACGAGCAGTACGTC.

The chain joins TRBV29-1 to TRBJ2-5, with a possible D match to TRBD1 (6 bases). Trimming stripped 3 bases from V and 5 bases from J, with 10 bases between. CDR1 and CDR2 from the germline V gene are SQVTM and ANQGSEA. CDR3 length: 12 residues. The CDR3: CSVEVTGETQYF. CDR3 nucleotides: TGCAGCGTTGAGGTGACAGGTGAGACCCAGTACTTC.

This clonotype was detected a few times. The V gene is TRBV24-1, the J gene TRBJ2-5; possible D gene TRBD1, 6 bases. The DNA end is a closer match to TRBJ2-7, so the J assignment may be wrong. The CDR3 has 15 amino acids. CDR1 and CDR2 (germline): KGHDR, SFDVKD. The CDR3 region has the DNA TGTGCCACCAGTGATTCCCGGGACATCCTCTACGAGCAGTACTTC. Protein product: CATSDSRDILYEQYF.

The chain recombines TRBV28 with TRBJ2-1; a weak D match, TRBD1 (6 bases). The closer fit of TRBJ2-5 to the DNA end suggests the J call may be wrong. CDR3 length equals 13 residues. CDR1 and CDR2 (germline): MDHEN, SYDVKM. The CDR3 is CASSLQGSETQYF. In DNA, the CDR3 is TGTGCCAGCAGTTTACAGGGGTCGGAGACCCAGTACTTC.

The V gene is TRBV5-1, the J gene TRBJ2-5; 10 bases agree with TRBD2. CDR3 size: 17 residues. The germline CDR1 and CDR2 sequences are SGHRS and YFSETQ. Unmatched junction bases numbered 13, after V lost 4 bases and J lost 4 bases. CDR3 sequence reads: CASSPGASGSGGETQYF. In DNA, the CDR3 is TGCGCCAGCAGCCCGGGGGCTAGCGGGAGCGGAGGAGAGACCCAGTACTTC.

The CDR3 DNA follows: TGCGCCAGCAGCCAAGCCTGGGCACAGAATCTTGACGGCTACACCTTC. Translated: CASSQAWAQNLDGYTF. J is TRBJ1-2 and V is TRBV4-1; no clear D. Germline loops: CDR1 MGHRA, CDR2 YSYEKL. The CDR3 contains 16 residues. Between the trimmed V and J ends, which lost 1 base and 8 bases, there was a span of 20 bases.